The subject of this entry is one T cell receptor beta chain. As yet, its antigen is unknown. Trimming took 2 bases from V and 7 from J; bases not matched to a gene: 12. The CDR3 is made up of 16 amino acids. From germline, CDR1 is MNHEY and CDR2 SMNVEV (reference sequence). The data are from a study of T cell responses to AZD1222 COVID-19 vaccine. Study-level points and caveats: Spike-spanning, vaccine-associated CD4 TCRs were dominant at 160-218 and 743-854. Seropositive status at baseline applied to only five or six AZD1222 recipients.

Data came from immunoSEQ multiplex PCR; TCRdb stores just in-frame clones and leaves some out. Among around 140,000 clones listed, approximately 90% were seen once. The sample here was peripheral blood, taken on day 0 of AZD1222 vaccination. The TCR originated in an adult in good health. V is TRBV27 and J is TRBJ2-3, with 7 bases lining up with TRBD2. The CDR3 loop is CASSLPWGGTPHTQYF. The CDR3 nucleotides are TGTGCCAGCAGTTTACCGTGGGGGGGGACTCCTCATACGCAGTATTTT.